The clone carrying this T cell receptor beta chain was seen at least ten times. Its antigen is still unknown. Exclusion of patients followed from uncontrolled infection, other autoimmune disease, pregnancy or lactation. This sample is part of a study of T cells in Graves' hyperthyroidism and ophthalmopathy. Findings and caveats of the study: Model-based prediction identified ophthalmopathy a median roughly six months prior to its onset. Stable hyperthyroidism was separated from ophthalmopathy by a model based on 13 V-J features.

The CDR3 consists of 12 residues. Deletions cut 6 bases from V and 7 bases from J, with 12 bases between. From germline, CDR1 is SEHNR and CDR2 FQNEAQ (reference sequence). Using RNA transcripts as the source, TCR beta CDR3 regions were amplified. HTBI primers drove first-round RT-PCR of the TCR CDR3. A single record per CDR3 protein comes from TCRdb applying MiXCR to the multiplex PCR reads. The profile shows 700,000 to 850,000 distinct CDR3 sequences, under 45% of them singletons. Sample: blood. The sequence was obtained from a woman in her thirties or forties with Graves' hyperthyroidism. V and J are TRBV7-9 and TRBJ1-2; tentatively, D is TRBD1 (5 bases). The CDR3 protein is CASRYLQGGYTF. DNA for the CDR3: TGTGCCAGCAGATACCTTCAGGGTGGCTACACCTTC.